The 30 T cell receptor beta chains presented below share a single source sample, sequenced in a study of blood T cells in healthy people across ages. Primed by a sample-barcoded 5' primer and a J-beta primer mix, a second PCR proceeded for roughly 6 to 12 cycles. TCRdb itself ran the 5' RACE reads through MiXCR, one entry per CDR3 protein. The table has some 1.5 million distinct CDR3 sequences, 25% to 30% seen once; the top ten hold over 7%. Input material: blood. The receptors stem from a woman under 40 in good health.

The chain links TRBV5-1 to TRBJ2-1; TRBD2 aligns across 9 bases. Germline lookup yields CDR1 SGHRS and CDR2 YFSETQ. The CDR3 is made up of 17 amino acids. V shed 5 bases, J shed 4 bases, and the junction held 13 bases outside the gene matches. The CDR3 region is CASSYSGVAGVYNEQFF. The CDR3 DNA follows: TGCGCCAGCAGTTACTCGGGGGTAGCGGGAGTGTACAATGAGCAGTTCTTC.

This clonotype was picked up many times. V gene TRBV29-1 combines with J gene TRBJ2-1; D gene ambiguous. The CDR3 consists of 13 residues. Trimming pared 4 bases from V and 0 bases from J, leaving 7 bases between. Germline V gene sequence: CDR1 SQVTM, CDR2 ANQGSEA. Written as DNA, the CDR3 is TGCAGCGTTGCCAAAAGCTCCTACAATGAGCAGTTCTTC. Amino acids: CSVAKSSYNEQFF.

This clonotype appeared many times. For the CDR3, the DNA is TGTGCCAGCACCATAAGCCAGAACAATGAGCAGTTCTTC. Encoded protein: CASTISQNNEQFF. The chain couples TRBV12-3 or TRBV12-4 to TRBJ2-1, with D unclear. Deletions cut 7 bases from V and 5 bases from J, with 12 bases between. The CDR3 consists of 13 residues.

The rearrangement uses TRBV21-1 and TRBJ2-1; the table names TRBD1, a call not compared with the DNA. TRBV21-1 is noted as a pseudogene. The CDR3 consists of 18 residues. The chain's CDR3 is CASSKETGGQRSYNEQFF. The CDR3 DNA reads as TGTGCCAGCAGCAAAGAAACCGGGGGGCAGAGGTCCTACAATGAGCAGTTCTTC.

The J gene is TRBJ2-3, the V gene TRBV2, with D perhaps TRBD1 (6 bases). V lost 11 bases, J lost 0 bases, and 18 bases lay in between. Germline V gives CDR1 SNHLY, CDR2 FYNNEI. This CDR3 is 15 amino acids long. CDR3 DNA: TGTGCCGGACGGACAGTTCCCACTAGCACAGATACGCAGTATTTT. It encodes CAGRTVPTSTDTQYF.

The V call is TRBV19, the J call TRBJ1-5; D remains ambiguous. Trimming cost V 8 bases and J 3 bases, with 11 bases left between them. Germline V gene lookup returns CDR1 LNHDA and CDR2 SQIVND (reference sequence). The CDR3 is made up of 13 amino acids. CDR3 DNA sequence: TGTGCCAGTGCCCAGGATGTCAATCAGCCCCAGCATTTT. Protein sequence: CASAQDVNQPQHF.

The chain uses TRBV12-3 or TRBV12-4 and TRBJ2-7; 8 bases line up with TRBD1. V shed 6 bases and J 7 bases; nucleotides not matched to a gene: 11. This CDR3 is 14 amino acids long. The CDR3 loop is CASSLRQGRGEQYF. CDR3 DNA: TGTGCCAGCAGCCTTAGACAGGGGCGAGGAGAGCAGTACTTC.

V usage is TRBV20-1 and J usage is TRBJ1-2; unclear D gene. Trimming pared 0 bases from V and 2 bases from J, leaving 13 bases between. This CDR3 has 15 residues. CDR1 is DFQATT, CDR2 SNEGSKA, per germline (reference sequence). The chain's CDR3 is CSARDLVGLNYGYTF. CDR3 coding DNA: TGCAGTGCTAGAGATCTTGTAGGACTAAACTATGGCTACACCTTC.

This clonotype has more than one count but fewer than ten. The chain is built from TRBV12-3 or TRBV12-4 and TRBJ2-7, with 7 bases identical to TRBD1. V lost 5 bases, J lost 2 bases, and 12 bases stayed unmatched. The CDR3 has 16 residues. The CDR3 DNA reads as TGTGCCAGCAGTCCCCGACCGGACAGGTTGGCCTACGAGCAGTACTTC. Translating gives CASSPRPDRLAYEQYF.

Note on this clonotype: Compared with germline, one end of the junction differs, possibly owing to a read error. V is TRBV2 and J is TRBJ2-3; TRBD2 is a possible D gene (5 bases). In germline, CDR1 is SNHLY, CDR2 FYNNEI. This CDR3 contains 14 residues. The CDR3 DNA is TGTGCCAGCAGTGTTGTCCTAGCATTAGATGCGCAGTATTTT. Its translation: CASSVVLALDAQYF.

The chain has TRBV15 and TRBJ2-5; D gene ambiguous. Per germline, CDR1 LNHNV and CDR2 YYDKDF (reference sequence). The V end was cut by 3 bases, the J end by 2 bases, with 7 bases between. This CDR3 contains 13 residues. For the CDR3, the DNA is TGTGCCACCAGCAGGTACATTCAAGAGACCCAGTACTTC. It is translated as CATSRYIQETQYF.

The CDR3 nucleotides are TGTGCCAGCAGCCCGCTAATGACAGGGCCCACTGAAGCTTTCTTT. Its protein product is CASSPLMTGPTEAFF. The genes are TRBV7-2 and TRBJ1-1, with 7 bases matching TRBD1. This CDR3 is built from 15 residues. The V gene end was trimmed by 5 bases and the J gene end by 4 bases; junction bases not matched to a gene: 10. Germline V lookup: CDR1 SGHTA, CDR2 FQGNSA.

This clonotype was observed many times. This chain connects TRBV27 to TRBJ2-7, with TRBD1 matching 10 bases. V gave up 6 bases and J gave up 4 bases; unmatched junction bases: 3. The CDR3 contains 13 residues. The germline V gene has CDR1 MNHEY and CDR2 SMNVEV (reference sequence). This chain's CDR3 is CASRGQGRYEQYF. The DNA of the CDR3 is TGTGCCAGCAGGGGACAGGGGAGGTACGAGCAGTACTTC.

This chain connects TRBV12-3 or TRBV12-4 to TRBJ2-5, with unresolved D. The DNA end is more similar to TRBJ2-7, so the J call may be wrong. The CDR3 loop spans 15 amino acids. Written as DNA, the CDR3 is TGTGCCAGCAGTTTAGAAAGCGCTCCCGCGCGCGAGCAGTACTTC. This gives the protein CASSLESAPAREQYF.

The chain links TRBV20-1 to TRBJ1-5; possible D gene TRBD1, 5 bases. This CDR3 region has 14 residues. Germline CDR1 reads DFQATT; CDR2 reads SNEGSKA (reference sequence). With 2 bases removed from V and 10 bases from J, the gap between germline ends came to 18 bases. This CDR3 is CSARLGPVGEPQHF. The CDR3 DNA reads TGCAGTGCTAGATTGGGGCCGGTGGGCGAACCCCAGCATTTT.

The V call is TRBV10-3, the J call TRBJ2-1; a possible D gene is TRBD2 (5 bases). From germline, CDR1 is ENHRY and CDR2 SYGVKD. Deletions cut 4 bases from V and 7 bases from J, with 5 bases between. CDR3 length: 11 amino acids. The CDR3 reads CAISVANEQFF. The CDR3 DNA sequence: TGTGCCATCAGTGTAGCGAATGAGCAGTTCTTC.

This clonotype was seen a single time. The rearrangement joins TRBV18 to TRBJ2-5; 12 nucleotides align to TRBD2. V lost 3 bases, J lost 5 bases, and 7 bases stayed unmatched. The CDR3 has 16 amino acids. Per germline, CDR1 KGHSH and CDR2 LQKENI. CDR3 bases: TGTGCCAGCTCACCTGCGACTAGCGGGAGACATGAGACCCAGTACTTC. Translated: CASSPATSGRHETQYF.

The J gene is TRBJ1-5, the V gene TRBV6-2 or TRBV6-3; D is unresolved. This CDR3 is built from 15 residues. CDR1 and CDR2 (germline): MNHEY, SVGEGT. V shed 6 bases and J shed 0 bases, with 12 bases lying between them. The DNA for the CDR3 is TGTGCCAGCAGAACGAGGGAATATAGCAATCAGCCCCAGCATTTT. Its protein product is CASRTREYSNQPQHF.

The rearrangement joins TRBV20-1 to TRBJ1-5; 8 positions match TRBD1. From germline, CDR1 is DFQATT and CDR2 SNEGSKA (reference sequence). The CDR3 is made up of 14 amino acids. V lost 6 bases to trimming and J lost 8 bases; unmatched junction nucleotides: 12. The CDR3 DNA is TGCAGTGCACTGACAGGGGCAACGGTAAAGCCCCAGCATTTT. Translated, it gives CSALTGATVKPQHF.

Remarks on this clonotype: A read error is possible here, since a much larger clone lies one base away. The V gene is TRBV7-2, the J gene TRBJ2-1; 9 bases map to TRBD2. Near its end, the DNA agrees better with TRBJ2-7, so the J call may be wrong. This CDR3 has 16 residues. Germline V gives CDR1 SGHTA, CDR2 FQGNSA. CDR3 DNA: TGTGCCAGCAGCTTAGAGGGACGGACTAGCGTCAATGAGCAGTACTTC. Encoded protein: CASSLEGRTSVNEQYF.

This clonotype was found a few times. The J gene is TRBJ1-6, the V gene TRBV2; a possible D gene is TRBD1 (6 bases). Germline V lookup: CDR1 SNHLY, CDR2 FYNNEI. This CDR3 is 13 amino acids long. V was pared by 6 bases and J by 9 bases, with 12 bases between. The CDR3 loop reads CASRQGAGSPLHF. The CDR3 coding sequence is TGTGCCAGCAGACAGGGTGCGGGTTCACCCCTCCACTTT.

This clonotype turned up a few times. V gene TRBV20-1 combines with J gene TRBJ2-5; TRBD2 matches at 10 bases. Germline values: CDR1 DFQATT, CDR2 SNEGSKA (reference sequence). The V segment lost 0 bases and the J segment 5 bases; nucleotides outside the gene matches: 6. The CDR3 covers 15 residues. CDR3 region: CSARDHLAGVETQYF. CDR3 nucleotides: TGCAGTGCTAGAGATCATCTAGCGGGAGTCGAGACCCAGTACTTC.

This clonotype was counted a few times. This chain uses TRBV5-5 with TRBJ2-7; 11 nucleotides align to TRBD2. Germline V gene lookup returns CDR1 SGHKS and CDR2 YYEKEE (reference sequence). The CDR3 contains 18 residues. V lost 3 bases and J lost 0; bases outside the gene matches: 11. The CDR3 loop reads CASSYRTSGSRSSYEQYF. CDR3 DNA sequence: TGTGCCAGCAGCTATCGAACTAGCGGGAGCCGAAGCTCCTACGAGCAGTACTTC.

This clonotype was detected a few times. The rearrangement links TRBV28 to TRBJ2-7; D assignment may be TRBD1 or TRBD2 (5 bases each). With 4 bases removed from V and 8 bases from J, the gap between germline ends came to 15 bases. The CDR3 totals 13 residues. The V gene's germline CDR1 is MDHEN and CDR2 SYDVKM. The CDR3 sequence is CASSSGQPLKQYF. CDR3 DNA: TGTGCCAGCAGTTCGGGGCAGCCGCTAAAGCAGTACTTC.

The sample holds many counts of this clonotype. Mismatch with germline at one junction end may stem from a read error. The chain is built from TRBV5-1 and TRBJ1-2; 9 bases agree with TRBD1. In germline, CDR1 is SGHRS, CDR2 YFSETQ. This CDR3 is built from 12 residues. CDR3 coding DNA: TGTGCCAGCAGCCTGGGACAGGGTGGCTACACCTTC. Its translation: CASSLGQGGYTF.

There are a few counts of this clonotype. The chain joins TRBV20-1 to TRBJ1-4, with D unresolved. This CDR3 is built from 13 residues. V lost 3 bases to trimming and J lost 6 bases, with 11 bases between them. From germline, CDR1 is DFQATT and CDR2 SNEGSKA (reference sequence). The CDR3 region has the DNA TGCAGTGCTAGGGCGCCGGTCTATGAAAAACTGTTTTTT. As protein: CSARAPVYEKLFF.

This clonotype was detected only a few times. This chain uses TRBV12-5 with TRBJ2-3; D is perhaps TRBD1 or TRBD2 (5 bases each). Germline V gives CDR1 LGHNT, CDR2 FRNRAP. The CDR3 is made up of 17 amino acids. The germline V and J ends were trimmed by 1 base and 6 bases, with 20 bases remaining between them. The CDR3: CASGLDRTQGWRDTQYF. In DNA form, the CDR3 reads TGTGCTAGTGGTTTGGATAGGACCCAGGGTTGGAGGGATACGCAGTATTTT.

Of note for this clonotype: A junction end diverges from the germline sequence, so it may reflect a read error. V and J are TRBV7-2 and TRBJ2-4; D is undetermined. The CDR3 spans 12 residues. Per the germline V gene, CDR1 is SGHTA and CDR2 is FQGNSA. In DNA form, the CDR3 reads TGTGCCAGCGGCTTCTTCGGGCGAGAGCAGTACTTC. This translates into CASGFFGREQYF. The full variable domain, its missing parts supplied by reference TRBV7-2 and TRBJ2-4, is GAGVSQSPSNKVTEKGKDVELRCDPISGHTALYWYRQSLGQGLEFLIYFQGNSAPDKSGLPSDRFSAERTGGSVSTLTIQRTQQEDSAVYLCASGFFGREQYFGAGTRLSVL.

The rearrangement joins TRBV14 to TRBJ2-7; 10 bases fit TRBD1. With V trimmed by 3 bases and J by 2 bases, 10 bases remained unmatched. CDR1 and CDR2 (germline): SGHDN, FVKESK. The CDR3 spans 17 residues. The CDR3 sequence: CASSHPLGTGVTYEQYF. The DNA for the CDR3 is TGTGCCAGCAGCCATCCGTTGGGGACAGGGGTTACCTACGAGCAGTACTTC.

This clonotype showed up many times. This chain links TRBV7-3 with TRBJ2-1, with 16 bases aligning to TRBD2. The CDR3 has 17 residues. Losses at the gene ends were 5 bases for V and 2 bases for J; bases not matched to a gene: 3. CDR1 and CDR2 (germline): SGHTA, FQGTGA. CDR3 region: CASSEGTSGGAYNEQFF. The CDR3 nucleotides read TGTGCCAGCAGCGAAGGGACTAGCGGGGGGGCCTACAATGAGCAGTTCTTC.